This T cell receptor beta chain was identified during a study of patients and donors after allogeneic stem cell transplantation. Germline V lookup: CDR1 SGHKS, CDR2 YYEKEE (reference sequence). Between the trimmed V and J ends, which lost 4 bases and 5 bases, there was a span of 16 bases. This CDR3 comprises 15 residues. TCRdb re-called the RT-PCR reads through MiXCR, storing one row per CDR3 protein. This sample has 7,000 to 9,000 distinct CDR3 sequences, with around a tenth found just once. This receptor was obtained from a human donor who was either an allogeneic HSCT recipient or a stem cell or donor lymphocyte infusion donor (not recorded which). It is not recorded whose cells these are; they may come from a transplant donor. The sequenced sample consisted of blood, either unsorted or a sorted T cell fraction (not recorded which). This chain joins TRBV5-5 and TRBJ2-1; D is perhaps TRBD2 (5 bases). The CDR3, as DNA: TGTGCCAGCAGCCCCACCCCCCGGGGAAACAATGAGCAGTTCTTC. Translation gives CASSPTPRGNNEQFF.